This T cell receptor beta chain comes out of a study of T cells in narcolepsy. Germline lookup yields CDR1 MNHEY and CDR2 SVGAGI. V was shortened by 10 bases and J by 3 bases, with 15 bases between the two germline ends. The CDR3 is 14 residues long. Sequenced by immunoSEQ multiplex PCR; TCRdb stores in-frame clones only, minus some. The sample includes 25,000 to 35,000 clones, roughly 90% seen only once; the top ten take about 1.3%. The chain joins TRBV6-5 to TRBJ1-4, with D maybe TRBD1 (5 bases). This TCR came from a human donor with narcolepsy. Sequencing used CD45RA- memory CD4+ T cells from PBMCs. The CDR3 region is CATCRQSANEKLFF. CDR3 DNA: TGTGCCACCTGCAGACAGTCGGCTAATGAAAAACTGTTTTTT.